Below, 24 T cell receptor beta chains from the same sample are listed, as sequenced in a study of T cells in Graves' hyperthyroidism and ophthalmopathy. From RNA transcripts, TCR beta CDR3 regions were amplified. Carried out on the TCR CDR3, a first-round RT-PCR used the HTBI primer set. TCRdb recomputed calls from the multiplex PCR reads with MiXCR, one row per CDR3 protein. Among 500,000 to 750,000 distinct CDR3 sequences, under 60% were seen once, and the ten largest hold more than 7%. The specimen was peripheral blood or thyroid tissue (not recorded which). The origin of the receptors is a woman between 18 and 29 years old with Graves' hyperthyroidism.

The CDR3 sequence: CASSELAGLNEQFF. The CDR3 region has the DNA TGTGCCAGCAGTGAACTAGCGGGATTAAATGAGCAGTTCTTC. The rearrangement joins TRBV2 to TRBJ2-1; TRBD2 agrees at 9 bases. This CDR3 region has 14 residues. Germline V lookup: CDR1 SNHLY, CDR2 FYNNEI. V lost 2 bases to trimming and J lost 7 bases; unmatched junction nucleotides: 3. Full variable domain (remainder filled in from reference TRBV2 and TRBJ2-1): EPEVTQTPSHQVTQMGQEVILRCVPISNHLYFYWYRQILGQKVEFLVSFYNNEISEKSEIFDDQFSVERPDGSNFTLKIRSTKLEDSAMYFCASSELAGLNEQFFGPGTRLTVL.

The V gene is TRBV7-8, the J gene TRBJ2-5; unclear D gene. V lost 1 base and J 2 bases, leaving 14 bases between the germline ends. The CDR3 extends over 16 amino acids. From germline, CDR1 is SGHVS and CDR2 FQNEAQ. In nucleotides, the CDR3 is TGTGCCAGCAGCTTAGAGGAAGAAAGGCGGCAAGAGACCCAGTACTTC. Protein product: CASSLEEERRQETQYF.

The chain employs TRBV6-5 and TRBJ2-5, with D unclear. The V and J ends lost 5 bases and 5 bases respectively, with 9 bases between them. Germline V gene data show CDR1 as MNHEY and CDR2 as SVGAGI. The CDR3 spans 12 residues. CDR3: CASSVGLETQYF. The DNA for the CDR3 is TGTGCCAGCAGTGTGGGATTGGAGACCCAGTACTTC.

As regards this clonotype: A read error may explain this, as a much larger clone is one base away. V is TRBV7-2 and J is TRBJ2-6, with 8 bases that match TRBD1. This CDR3 has 18 residues. CDR1 is SGHTA and CDR2 is FQGNSA in the germline V gene. CDR3 loop: CVSSSFGTGISGANVLTF. The CDR3 nucleotides are TGTGTCAGCAGCTCGTTTGGGACAGGAATCTCTGGGGCCAACGTCCTGACTTTC.

The gene calls are TRBV12-5 and TRBJ2-3; D is unclear. The length of the CDR3 is 11 residues. Germline CDR1 and CDR2: LGHNT and FRNRAP. V was shortened by 4 bases and J by 7 bases, with 6 bases between the two germline ends. CDR3 sequence reads: CASGSRNTQYF. The DNA for the CDR3 is TGTGCTAGTGGTTCCCGAAATACGCAGTATTTT.

This clonotype was seen ten or more times. V gene TRBV4-3 combines with J gene TRBJ2-5, with TRBD2 identical over 10 bases. V shed 0 bases, J shed 4 bases, and the junction held 8 bases outside the gene matches. CDR3 length equals 17 residues. Germline V gene sequence: CDR1 LGHNA, CDR2 YSLEER. The CDR3 is CASSQDGASGSRETQYF. In nucleotides, the CDR3 is TGCGCCAGCAGCCAAGACGGGGCTAGCGGGAGTAGAGAGACCCAGTACTTC.

This clonotype was found a few times. CDR3 nucleotide sequence: TGTGCCAGCAGTGAACTGGGGGAGACCCAGTACTTC. Its translation: CASSELGETQYF. This sequence joins TRBV2 and TRBJ2-5; D is ambiguous. The CDR3 runs 12 residues. Germline-derived CDR1 and CDR2 are SNHLY and FYNNEI. V lost 2 bases to trimming and J lost 5 bases, with 6 bases between them.

This clonotype was counted only a few times. This chain links TRBV6-4 with TRBJ2-3; D might be TRBD1 (6 bases). CDR1 and CDR2 (germline): MRHNA, SNTAGT. The germline V and J ends were trimmed by 4 bases and 3 bases, with 14 bases remaining between them. This CDR3 contains 15 residues. The CDR3 sequence: CASSVGTQKTDTQYF. DNA for the CDR3: TGTGCCAGCAGTGTAGGGACACAGAAAACAGATACGCAGTATTTT.

This clonotype showed up just a few times. V and J are TRBV18 and TRBJ1-1; a possible D gene is TRBD1 (6 bases). V shed 3 bases and J shed 1 base, with 12 bases lying between them. Germline V gene lookup returns CDR1 KGHSH and CDR2 LQKENI. The CDR3 spans 15 residues. CDR3 in DNA: TGTGCCAGCTCACCCCGACAGGTGGGGAACACTGAAGCTTTCTTT. This translates into CASSPRQVGNTEAFF.

The sample holds many counts of this clonotype. The chain carries TRBV9 and TRBJ1-3; the D is unclear. Trimming left V 4 bases short and J 7 bases short, with 12 bases between. Germline values: CDR1 SGDLS, CDR2 YYNGEE. CDR3 length: 13 residues. CDR3 in amino acids: CASSFRPRNTIYF. DNA for the CDR3: TGTGCCAGCAGCTTCCGACCCCGGAACACCATATATTTT.

This clonotype was recorded at least ten times. The chain joins TRBV5-1 to TRBJ2-7; D might be TRBD1 or TRBD2, each matching 5 bases. The CDR3 covers 16 residues. Germline assignment: CDR1 SGHRS and CDR2 YFSETQ. V lost 0 bases and J lost 2, with 15 bases in between. The CDR3 sequence is CASSLASGAQTYEQYF. The CDR3 DNA sequence: TGCGCCAGCAGCTTGGCCTCCGGGGCTCAAACCTACGAGCAGTACTTC.

In the case of this clonotype: A much larger clone sits a single nucleotide away, making a read error possible. The rearrangement uses TRBV4-2 and TRBJ2-2; 7 bases match TRBD2. The germline V gene encodes CDR1 LGHNA and CDR2 YNFKEQ. This CDR3 comprises 12 residues. The CDR3 coding sequence is TGTGCCAGCAGCCAAGATCGGGGGGAGCTGGTTTTT. It yields the protein CASSQDRGELVF.

At least ten counts were recorded for this clonotype. The gene calls are TRBV7-9 and TRBJ2-2; no clear D. With 5 bases removed from V and 1 base from J, the gap between germline ends came to 11 bases. The CDR3 has 15 residues. CDR1 SEHNR and CDR2 FQNEAQ come from the germline V gene (reference sequence). The CDR3 bases are TGTGCCAGCAGCCCCCCAGACCAGAACACCGGGGAGCTGTTTTTT. Its protein product is CASSPPDQNTGELFF.

This clonotype was detected only a few times. At one end, the junction sequence differs from germline, possibly due to a read error. The chain carries TRBV6-8 and TRBJ2-7; D assignment may be TRBD1 or TRBD2 (5 bases each). CDR3 size: 13 residues. Looked up from germline, CDR1 is MNHGY and CDR2 is SAAAGT. The CDR3 sequence is CASTKDNDYGQYF. For the CDR3, the DNA is TGTGCCAGCACGAAGGACAACGACTACGGGCAGTACTTC.

The genes are TRBV7-8 and TRBJ1-5; D unresolved. Germline loops: CDR1 SGHVS, CDR2 FQNEAQ. Trimming took off 4 bases at V and 5 bases at J, with 15 bases between the two ends. This CDR3 region has 15 residues. The CDR3, as DNA: TGTGCCAGCAGCTCGAGGGCACTGGACGATCAGCCCCAGCATTTT. As protein: CASSSRALDDQPQHF.

At least ten counts were recorded for this clonotype. The rearrangement uses TRBV7-8 and TRBJ2-2; D remains ambiguous. The CDR3 has 15 residues. The germline gives CDR1 SGHVS, CDR2 FQNEAQ. The ends were cut back, 5 bases at V and 0 bases at J, with 10 bases in the middle. The CDR3 region is CASSLEWANTGELFF. The CDR3 DNA reads TGTGCCAGCAGCCTGGAATGGGCGAACACCGGGGAGCTGTTTTTT.

This clonotype was seen many times. The V and J genes are TRBV20-1 and TRBJ1-3; D is ambiguous. The germline CDR1 and CDR2 sequences are DFQATT and SNEGSKA (reference sequence). The CDR3 loop spans 14 amino acids. V gave up 4 bases and J gave up 0 bases, with 10 bases separating them. CDR3 sequence reads: CSATGFSSGNTIYF. For the CDR3, the DNA is TGCAGTGCTACAGGTTTCAGCTCTGGAAACACCATATATTTT.

In its sample, this clonotype was seen once. CDR3 nucleotide sequence: TGTGCCAGCACCGAGGGAAGGTCGGATGGCTACACCTTC. This sequence encodes CASTEGRSDGYTF. This chain joins TRBV7-6 and TRBJ1-2; no clear D gene. The V gene's germline CDR1 is SGHVS and CDR2 FNYEAQ. The CDR3 loop spans 13 amino acids. Trimming took off 7 bases at V and 6 bases at J, with 15 bases between the two ends.

Many counts were recorded for this clonotype. This chain connects TRBV7-2 to TRBJ1-3; D not resolved. CDR3 size: 14 residues. Germline V gene data show CDR1 as SGHTA and CDR2 as FQGNSA. V was cut by 2 bases and J by 0 bases, with 5 bases left in between. The CDR3 DNA follows: TGTGCCAGCAGCTTACCTGGCTCTGGAAACACCATATATTTT. Translation gives CASSLPGSGNTIYF. Supplemented by reference TRBV7-2 and TRBJ1-3, the full variable domain reads GAGVSQSPSNKVTEKGKDVELRCDPISGHTALYWYRQSLGQGLEFLIYFQGNSAPDKSGLPSDRFSAERTGGSVSTLTIQRTQQEDSAVYLCASSLPGSGNTIYFGEGSWLTVV.

This clonotype was detected many times. This chain joins TRBV14 and TRBJ2-7, with D unclear. Germline values: CDR1 SGHDN, CDR2 FVKESK. V lost 3 bases, J lost 6 bases, and 6 bases lay in between. CDR3 length equals 11 residues. The CDR3 DNA is TGTGCCAGCAGCCACCGTGCCGAGCAGTACTTC. Protein product: CASSHRAEQYF.

The rearrangement joins TRBV7-8 to TRBJ2-2; maybe TRBD2 (6 bases). The CDR3 has 14 amino acids. V was trimmed by 5 bases and J by 3 bases, leaving 10 bases between them. Germline V gives CDR1 SGHVS, CDR2 FQNEAQ. The CDR3, as DNA: TGTGCCAGCAGCCTGGGAGGCTACACCGGGGAGCTGTTTTTT. Translating gives CASSLGGYTGELFF.

The chain couples TRBV10-3 to TRBJ1-3; weak D call: TRBD1 (6 bases). Germline V gene sequence: CDR1 ENHRY, CDR2 SYGVKD. This CDR3 contains 16 residues. The V end lost 6 bases, the J end lost 0 bases, and 15 bases lay between the germline ends. In DNA form, the CDR3 reads TGTGCCATCAGATCACAGCGGGACATCTCTGGAAACACCATATATTTT. Translating gives CAIRSQRDISGNTIYF.

This clonotype was seen more than once but under ten times. This sequence joins TRBV20-1 and TRBJ2-3; weak D call: TRBD2 (6 bases). From germline, CDR1 is DFQATT and CDR2 SNEGSKA (reference sequence). The CDR3 extends over 12 amino acids. CDR3 loop: CRVAEGADTQYF. The CDR3 DNA reads as TGCAGGGTAGCGGAAGGGGCAGATACGCAGTATTTT.

Points on this clonotype: This may arise from a read error, as a much more abundant clone is one base away. The V and J genes are TRBV20-1 and TRBJ1-1; weak D call: TRBD1 (5 bases). CDR3 size: 14 residues. The V gene lost 6 bases and the J gene lost 4 bases, with 18 bases spanning the gap. CDR1 is DFQATT and CDR2 is SNEGSKA in the germline V gene (reference sequence). CDR3 nucleotide sequence: TGCAGTGCAACTAGGGGACGCGGGAGCACTGAAGCTTTCTTT. It encodes CSATRGRGSTEAFF.